This T cell receptor beta chain was sequenced during a study of OX40 agonist ivuxolimab in advanced cancers. The ends were cut back, 7 bases at V and 3 bases at J, with 12 bases in the middle. Germline values: CDR1 SGHTA, CDR2 FQGNSA. The CDR3 length is 14 residues. The repertoire was sequenced with immunoSEQ multiplex PCR; TCRdb's copy has only in-frame clones and lacks some. The data contain about 99,000 clones, roughly 95% of them singletons. This sample comprised CD4+ or CD8+ T cells sorted from blood, obtained in a trial of the OX40 agonist ivuxolimab. The J gene is TRBJ2-2, the V gene TRBV7-2; a possible D gene is TRBD2 (5 bases). The clonotype comes from an adult with an advanced solid tumor such as melanoma, head and neck, liver or kidney cancer. Here the CDR3 reads CASTSRDYTGELFF. The CDR3 DNA sequence: TGTGCCAGCACCTCCCGGGATTACACCGGGGAGCTGTTTTTT.